A selection of T cell receptor beta chains follows, all from one sample in a study of breast tumors, draining lymph nodes, adjacent tissues. Using its own MiXCR run on the multiplex PCR reads, TCRdb lists one record per CDR3 protein. The table has 200,000 to 300,000 distinct CDR3 sequences, 30% to 35% seen once. Sequencing was done on a sample of axillary lymph node tissue. The receptors were sampled from a female donor with breast cancer. Some clones in this sample may be carry-over from other donors' samples. Both conserved end residues are part of each CDR3. D genes are given only for firm matches. Expanded clones get a size class; other rows say once, few or many, or leave the size out.

J | D | V | size | DNA | CDR3
TRBJ2-2 | TRBD2 | TRBV7-2 | . | TGTGCCAGCAGCTTACTAGCGGGAGTCACCGGGGAGCTGTTTTTT | CASSLLAGVTGELFF
TRBJ2-7 | . | TRBV4-1 | many | TGCGCCAGCAGCGAACGGGGAACCTACGAGCAGTACTTC | CASSERGTYEQYF
TRBJ1-4 | TRBD1 | TRBV6-1 | . | TGTGCCAGCAGTAAATACCAGGGGGCTAATGAAAAACTGTTTTTT | CASSKYQGANEKLFF
TRBJ2-7 | TRBD1 | TRBV27 | . | TGTGCCAGCAGCGGACAGGTCGGCTACGAGCAGTACTTC | CASSGQVGYEQYF
TRBJ1-5 | TRBD1 | TRBV28 | . | TGTGCCAGCAGAGAGGACAGGGGAAATCAGCCCCAGCATTTT | CASREDRGNQPQHF
TRBJ2-5 | TRBD1 | TRBV7-3 | . | TGTGCCAGCAGCCCCTCCGGGACAGGGGGCCCCCAAGAGCCCCAGTACTTC | CASSPSGTGGPQEPQYF
TRBJ2-3 | . | TRBV19 | many | TGTGCCAGCGGCCCCCGGGGGCGTGCAGATACGCAGTATTTT | CASGPRGRADTQYF
TRBJ1-4 | TRBD1 | TRBV10-3 | many | TGTGCCATCAGAAACACAGGGGCTATTAATGAAAAACTGTTTTTT | CAIRNTGAINEKLFF
TRBJ1-2 | . | TRBV29-1 | many | TGCAGCGCTAAAGGGGACGGAGACTATGGCTACACCTTC | CSAKGDGDYGYTF
TRBJ1-2 | TRBD1 | TRBV29-1 | many | TGCAGCGTCGAGGACAGGGGCTATGGCTACACCTTC | CSVEDRGYGYTF
TRBJ2-5 | TRBD2 | TRBV20-1 | many | TGCAGTGCTAGATCAAGGACTAGACCCCAAGAGACCCAGTACTTC | CSARSRTRPQETQYF
TRBJ2-3 | . | TRBV16 | many | TGTGCCAGCAGCTCCGATAGGGATACGCAGTATTTT | CASSSDRDTQYF
TRBJ1-2 | . | TRBV30 | many | TGTGCCTGGACGGCGGGTGGTAACTATGGCTACACCTTC | CAWTAGGNYGYTF
TRBJ1-2 | TRBD1 | TRBV11-2 | many | TGTGCCAGCAGCGGACAGGGTTACTATGGCTACACCTTC | CASSGQGYYGYTF
TRBJ1-3 | . | TRBV5-1 | . | TGCGCCAGCAGCGGGAATCCCAAGGGCGGCGGAAACACCATATATTTT | CASSGNPKGGGNTIYF
TRBJ1-2 | . | TRBV19 | many | TGTGCCAGTAGAGGGGATCGGATGGATGGCTACACCTTC | CASRGDRMDGYTF
TRBJ2-5 | TRBD1 | TRBV2 | . | TGTGCCAGCAGAGAAGGGACAGGGGGCCGTGACCAAGAGACCCAGTACTTC | CASREGTGGRDQETQYF
TRBJ2-2 | . | TRBV6-1 | many | TGTGCCGGCCAGGGGGGGGAGCGGTACACCGGGGAGCTGTTTTTT | CAGQGGERYTGELFF
TRBJ2-6 | . | TRBV5-4 | many | TGTGCCAGCAGCGGAAGGGCTGGGGCCAACGTCCTGACTTTC | CASSGRAGANVLTF
TRBJ2-2 | . | TRBV7-7 | many | TGTGCTAGCAGCTTTGGCGAGAACACCGGGGAGCTGTTTTTT | CASSFGENTGELFF
TRBJ2-7 | . | TRBV6-1 | few | TGTGCCAGCAGAGGCGGAGCTTCCCGACACGAGCAGTACTTC | CASRGGASRHEQYF
TRBJ2-3 | . | TRBV5-6 | . | TGTGCCAGCACGCGGGGTTTCTCTAGCACAGATACGCAGTATTTT | CASTRGFSSTDTQYF
TRBJ2-3 | . | TRBV5-8 | many | TGTGCCAGCAGCCCACAGACAGGTTCATATAGCACAGATACGCAGTATTTT | CASSPQTGSYSTDTQYF
TRBJ1-5 | TRBD1 | TRBV7-2 | . | TGTGCCAGCAGCTCAGGGGGTCGGCCCCCGCATTTT | CASSSGGRPPHF
TRBJ2-4 | . | TRBV3-2 | few | TGTGCCAGCAGCCAAGTTCCTCGGGGAATCAAAAACATTCAGTACTTC | CASSQVPRGIKNIQYF
TRBJ1-1 | TRBD1 | TRBV9 | . | TGTGCCAGCAGCGCATACAGGGGGGGGAACACTGAAGCTTTCTTT | CASSAYRGGNTEAFF
TRBJ1-2 | . | TRBV10-3 | many | TGTGCCACCACGGAGGGAAATTATGGCTACACCTTC | CATTEGNYGYTF
TRBJ2-7 | . | TRBV12-5 | . | TGTGCTAGTGGGTGGGTCCCCTACGAGCAGTACTTC | CASGWVPYEQYF
TRBJ2-4 | . | TRBV2 | few | TGTGCCAGCAGGGAACGACGGGGGGCCAAAAACATTCAGTACTTC | CASRERRGAKNIQYF
TRBJ1-1 | TRBD1 | TRBV7-3 | few | TGTGCCAGCAGCTCAGGGACAGGGACCAACACTGAAGCTTTCTTT | CASSSGTGTNTEAFF
TRBJ2-7 | . | TRBV5-4 | many | TGTGCCGCAACCGGGACTTCGGGGAGAGGGAGCTCCTACGAGCAGTACTTC | CAATGTSGRGSSYEQYF
TRBJ1-6 | . | TRBV7-3 | . | TGTGCCAGCAGCCAGGGGTGGGGGATCCGTCTCCACTTT | CASSQGWGIRLHF
TRBJ2-7 | . | TRBV9 | many | TGTGCCAGCAGCGTAGGTTTAGGACCGGAGGAACTGTACTTC | CASSVGLGPEELYF
TRBJ2-2 | TRBD1 | TRBV5-4 | . | TGTGCCAGCAGGCCAACAGGGGCGAACACCGGGGAGCTGTTTTTT | CASRPTGANTGELFF
TRBJ2-1 | . | TRBV7-2 | many | TGTGCCAGCAGCCTAGGGACGAACTCCTACAATGAGCAGTTCTTC | CASSLGTNSYNEQFF
TRBJ2-5 | TRBD2 | TRBV5-4 | many | TGTGCCAGCAGCTTCCCTAGCGGGAGGAAAGAGACCCAGTACTTC | CASSFPSGRKETQYF
TRBJ2-6 | . | TRBV14 | many | TGTGCCAGCAGCCAAGGGGCCTTAGTCACTGGGGCCAACGTCCTGACTTTC | CASSQGALVTGANVLTF
TRBJ2-1 | . | TRBV24-1 | many | TGTGCCACCAGCTCACTCCGGACTATCACGAATGAGCAGTTCTTC | CATSSLRTITNEQFF
TRBJ2-6 | . | TRBV7-3 | many | TGTGCCAGCAGCTTAAGTGCGGGTTCTGGGGCCAACGTCCTGACTTTC | CASSLSAGSGANVLTF
TRBJ2-1 | . | TRBV20-1 | many | TGCAGTGCCCCGGGACAAACAGAGCAGTTCTTC | CSAPGQTEQFF
TRBJ2-7 | . | TRBV11-2 | many | TGTGCCAGCAGCTTAGACGTGAACGAGCAGTACTTC | CASSLDVNEQYF
TRBJ2-1 | . | TRBV7-3 | many | TGTGCCAGCAGCCCGTCGAGCTCCTACAATGAGCAGTTCTTC | CASSPSSSYNEQFF
TRBJ2-1 | . | TRBV30 | many | TGTGCCTGGAGTGTGTCTAGGGTATTGTTCTTC | CAWSVSRVLFF
TRBJ1-2 | . | TRBV10-3 | . | TGTGCCATCAGTGTAACGGAAGATGGCTACACCTTC | CAISVTEDGYTF
TRBJ1-1 | TRBD1 | TRBV20-1 | once | TGCAGTGCCCCGGACAGGGGGAAGAACACTGAAGCTTCCTTT | CSAPDRGKNTEASF
TRBJ1-4 | . | TRBV6-4 | many | TGTGCCAGCAGACCCCCAACAGAGTTTTTT | CASRPPTEFF
TRBJ2-3 | . | TRBV10-3 | once | TGTGCCATCAGTGAGGCGACAGATACGCAGTATTTT | CAISEATDTQYF
TRBJ2-7 | . | TRBV6-5 | many | TGTGCCAGCAGTTACTCGAGGGGTTGGGACAACGAGCAGTACTTC | CASSYSRGWDNEQYF
TRBJ1-6 | TRBD1 | TRBV6-2/TRBV6-3 | many | TGTGCCAGCAGAACAGGACAGGGTTATGCGTCAAGAGTTTCACCCCTCCACTTT | CASRTGQGYASRVSPLHF
TRBJ2-2 | TRBD2 | TRBV5-6 | many | TGTGCCAGCAGCTTGGCCGAACTAGCGGCGTACACCGGGGAGCTGTTTTTT | CASSLAELAAYTGELFF
TRBJ1-4 | . | TRBV9 | . | TGTGCCAGCAGCCGGGACGGCAATGAAAAACTGTTTTTT | CASSRDGNEKLFF
TRBJ2-5 | . | TRBV19 | many | TGTGCCAGTAGTATAGGGGCAGGGTCGGGGGAGACCCAGTACTTC | CASSIGAGSGETQYF
TRBJ2-1 | . | TRBV5-1 | many | TGCGCCAGCAGCTTGAAAGGAGCCAACCAGTTCTTC | CASSLKGANQFF
TRBJ1-2 | TRBD1 | TRBV7-2 | many | TGTGCCAGCAGCGAACGACAGGGGGTTGGTTATGGCTACACCTTC | CASSERQGVGYGYTF